This TCR beta chain was observed in a study of shared clonotypes between healthy human individuals. Study-wide results and caveats: Generation probabilities were higher for clonotypes shared across all four sorted-subset donors than for unshared ones. Roughly 5% of naive CD4 clonotypes were common to a handful of donors.

Assay used: immunoSEQ multiplex PCR; TCRdb lists only in-frame clones, some missing. This sample has hundreds of thousands of clones, with less than 80% found just once. Regarding this clone: Antigen unknown.

The CDR3 is made up of 15 amino acids. Trimming took 4 bases from V and 4 from J; bases not matched to a gene: 6. The germline V gene has CDR1 KGHSH and CDR2 LQKENI. All participating donors were Caucasian adults from Nashville, Tennessee. Sequenced sample: memory CD4+ T cells sorted from blood. Subset indicated: CD45RA-negative fraction. The receptor's source is a woman aged 30 to 39 in good health. This chain joins TRBV18 and TRBJ2-3; 9 nucleotides align to TRBD1. In nucleotides, the CDR3 is TGTGCCAGCTCACTTAATCGGGACAGGGCAGATACGCAGTATTTT. It yields the protein CASSLNRDRADTQYF.